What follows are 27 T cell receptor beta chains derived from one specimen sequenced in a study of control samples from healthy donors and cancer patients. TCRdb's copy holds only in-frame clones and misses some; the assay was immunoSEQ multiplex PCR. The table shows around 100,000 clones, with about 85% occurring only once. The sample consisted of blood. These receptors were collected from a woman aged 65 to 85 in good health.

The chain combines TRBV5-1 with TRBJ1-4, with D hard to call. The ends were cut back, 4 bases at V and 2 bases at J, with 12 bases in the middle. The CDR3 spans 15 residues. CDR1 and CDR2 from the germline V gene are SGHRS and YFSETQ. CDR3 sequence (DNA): TGCGCCAGCAGCATGGACGGTGGGACTAATGAAAAACTGTTTTTT. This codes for CASSMDGGTNEKLFF.

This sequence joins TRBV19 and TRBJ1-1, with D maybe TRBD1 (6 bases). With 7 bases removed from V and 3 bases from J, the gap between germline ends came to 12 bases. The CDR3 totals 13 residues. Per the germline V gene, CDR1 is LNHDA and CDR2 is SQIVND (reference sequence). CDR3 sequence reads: CASKRGADTEAFF. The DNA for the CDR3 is TGTGCCAGTAAACGGGGGGCCGACACTGAAGCTTTCTTT.

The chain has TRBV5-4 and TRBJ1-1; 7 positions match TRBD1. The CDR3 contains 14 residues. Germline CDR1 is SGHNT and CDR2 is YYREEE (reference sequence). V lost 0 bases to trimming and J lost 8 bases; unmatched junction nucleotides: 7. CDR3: CASSLVDRANEAFF. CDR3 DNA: TGTGCCAGCAGCTTGGTCGACAGGGCTAACGAAGCTTTCTTT.

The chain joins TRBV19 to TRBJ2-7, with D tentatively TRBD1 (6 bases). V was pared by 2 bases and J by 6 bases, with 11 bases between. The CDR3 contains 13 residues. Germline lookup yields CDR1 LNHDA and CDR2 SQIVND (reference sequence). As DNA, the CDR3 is TGTGCCAGTAGTATAACGTACAGGGTCGAGCAGTACTTC. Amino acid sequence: CASSITYRVEQYF.

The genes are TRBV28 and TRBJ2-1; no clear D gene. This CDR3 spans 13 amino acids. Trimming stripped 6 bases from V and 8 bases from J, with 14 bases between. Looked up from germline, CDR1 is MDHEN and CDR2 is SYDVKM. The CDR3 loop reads CASSLETPDEQFF. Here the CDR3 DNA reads TGTGCCAGCAGCCTCGAGACCCCGGATGAGCAGTTCTTC.

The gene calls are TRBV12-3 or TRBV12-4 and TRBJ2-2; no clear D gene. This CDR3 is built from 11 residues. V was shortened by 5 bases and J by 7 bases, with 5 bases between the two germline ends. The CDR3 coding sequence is TGTGCCAGCAGTCAAATCGGGGAGCTGTTTTTT. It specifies CASSQIGELFF.

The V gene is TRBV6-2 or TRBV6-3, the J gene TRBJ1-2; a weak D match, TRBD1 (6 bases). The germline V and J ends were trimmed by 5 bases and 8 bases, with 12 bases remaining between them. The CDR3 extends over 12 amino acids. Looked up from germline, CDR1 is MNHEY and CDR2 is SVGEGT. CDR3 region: CASSIATGGYTF. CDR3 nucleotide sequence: TGTGCCAGCAGTATCGCGACAGGCGGCTACACCTTC.

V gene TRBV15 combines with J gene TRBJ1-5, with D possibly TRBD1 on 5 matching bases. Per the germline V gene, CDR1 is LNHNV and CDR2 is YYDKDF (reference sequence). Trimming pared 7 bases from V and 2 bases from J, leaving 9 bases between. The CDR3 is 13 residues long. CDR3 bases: TGTGCCACCAAAGGAGGGGGCAATCAGCCCCAGCATTTT. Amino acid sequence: CATKGGGNQPQHF.

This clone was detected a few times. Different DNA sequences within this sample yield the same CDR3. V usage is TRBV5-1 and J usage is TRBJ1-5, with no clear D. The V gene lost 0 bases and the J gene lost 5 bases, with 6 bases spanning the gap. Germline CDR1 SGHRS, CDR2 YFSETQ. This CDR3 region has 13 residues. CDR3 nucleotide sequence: TGCGCCAGCAGCTTGGCTGGGGATCAGCCCCAGCATTTT. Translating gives CASSLAGDQPQHF. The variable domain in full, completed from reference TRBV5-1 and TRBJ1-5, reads KAGVTQTPRYLIKTRGQQVTLSCSPISGHRSVSWYQQTPGQGLQFLFEYFSETQRNKGNFPGRFSGRQFSNSRSEMNVSTLELGDSALYLCASSLAGDQPQHFGDGTRLSIL.

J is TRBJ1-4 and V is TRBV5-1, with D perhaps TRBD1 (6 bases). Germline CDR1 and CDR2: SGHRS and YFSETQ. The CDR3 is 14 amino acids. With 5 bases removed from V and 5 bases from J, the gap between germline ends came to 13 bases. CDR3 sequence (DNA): TGCGCCAGCAGGCGGACAGAATCGAATGAAAAACTGTTTTTT. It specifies CASRRTESNEKLFF.

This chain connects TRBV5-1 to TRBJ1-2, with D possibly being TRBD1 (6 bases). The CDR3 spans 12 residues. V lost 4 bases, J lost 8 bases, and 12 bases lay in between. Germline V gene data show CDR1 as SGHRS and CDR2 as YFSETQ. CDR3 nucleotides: TGCGCCAGCAGCCAGAACAGGGACGGCTACACCTTC. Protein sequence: CASSQNRDGYTF.

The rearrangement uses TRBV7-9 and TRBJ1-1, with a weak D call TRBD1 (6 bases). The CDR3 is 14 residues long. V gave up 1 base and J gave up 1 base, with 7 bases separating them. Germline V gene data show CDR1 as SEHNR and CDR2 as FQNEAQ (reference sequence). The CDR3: CASSLGTENTEAFF. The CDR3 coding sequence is TGTGCCAGCAGCTTAGGGACAGAGAACACTGAAGCTTTCTTT.

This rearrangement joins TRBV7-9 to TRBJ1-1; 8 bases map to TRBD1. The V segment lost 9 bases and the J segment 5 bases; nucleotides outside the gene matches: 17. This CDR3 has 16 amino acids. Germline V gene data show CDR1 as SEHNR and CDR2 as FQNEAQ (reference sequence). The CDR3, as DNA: TGTGCCAGTGCGCCTCCCCCCGGGACAGGAGGTACTGAAGCTTTCTTT. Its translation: CASAPPPGTGGTEAFF.

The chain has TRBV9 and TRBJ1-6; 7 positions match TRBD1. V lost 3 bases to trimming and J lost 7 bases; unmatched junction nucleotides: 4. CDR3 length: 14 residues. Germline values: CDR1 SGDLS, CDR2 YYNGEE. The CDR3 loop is CASSATGENSPLHF. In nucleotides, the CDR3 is TGTGCCAGCAGCGCAACAGGGGAGAATTCACCCCTCCACTTT.

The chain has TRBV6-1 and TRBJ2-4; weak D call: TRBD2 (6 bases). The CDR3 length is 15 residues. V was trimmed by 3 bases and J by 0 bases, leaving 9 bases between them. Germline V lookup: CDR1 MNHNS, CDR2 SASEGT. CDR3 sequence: CASSDLGLAKNIQYF. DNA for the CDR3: TGTGCCAGCAGTGATCTGGGACTAGCCAAAAACATTCAGTACTTC.

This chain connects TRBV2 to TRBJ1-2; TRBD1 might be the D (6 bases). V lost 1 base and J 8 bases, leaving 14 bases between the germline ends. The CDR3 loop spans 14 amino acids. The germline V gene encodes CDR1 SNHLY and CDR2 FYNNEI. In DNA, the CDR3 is TGTGCCAGCAGTGAAGTAGGCAGGGGCGAAGGCTACACCTTC. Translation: CASSEVGRGEGYTF.

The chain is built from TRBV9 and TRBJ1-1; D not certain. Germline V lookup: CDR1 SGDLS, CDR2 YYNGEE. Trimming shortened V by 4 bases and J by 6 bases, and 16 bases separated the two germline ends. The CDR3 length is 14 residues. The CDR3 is CASSPLGRISEAFF. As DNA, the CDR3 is TGTGCCAGCAGCCCCTTAGGGCGTATATCTGAAGCTTTCTTT.

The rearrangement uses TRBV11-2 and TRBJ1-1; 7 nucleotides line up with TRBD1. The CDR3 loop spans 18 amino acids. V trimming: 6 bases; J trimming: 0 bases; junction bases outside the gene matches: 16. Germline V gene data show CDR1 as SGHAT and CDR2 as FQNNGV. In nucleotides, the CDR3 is TGTGCCAGCAGACCATGGGAAGGGGGCAAGGGTATGAACACTGAAGCTTTCTTT. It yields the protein CASRPWEGGKGMNTEAFF. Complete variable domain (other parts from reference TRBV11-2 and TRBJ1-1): EAGVAQSPRYKIIEKRQSVAFWCNPISGHATLYWYQQILGQGPKLLIQFQNNGVVDDSQLPKDRFSAERLKGVDSTLKIQPAKLEDSAVYLCASRPWEGGKGMNTEAFFGQGTRLTVV.

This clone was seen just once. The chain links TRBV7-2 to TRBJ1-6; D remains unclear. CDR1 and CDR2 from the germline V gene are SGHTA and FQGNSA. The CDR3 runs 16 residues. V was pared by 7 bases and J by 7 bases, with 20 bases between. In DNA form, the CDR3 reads TGTGCCAGCAACTCCACTTCGAGGGTGGGGAATTCACCCCTCCACTTT. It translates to CASNSTSRVGNSPLHF.

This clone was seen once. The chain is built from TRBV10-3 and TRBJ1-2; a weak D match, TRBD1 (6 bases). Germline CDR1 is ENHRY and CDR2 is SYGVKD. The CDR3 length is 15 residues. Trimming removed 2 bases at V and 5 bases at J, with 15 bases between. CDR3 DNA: TGTGCCATCAGTGAGCAGCAGACAGGAGGATATGGCTACACCTTC. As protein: CAISEQQTGGYGYTF.

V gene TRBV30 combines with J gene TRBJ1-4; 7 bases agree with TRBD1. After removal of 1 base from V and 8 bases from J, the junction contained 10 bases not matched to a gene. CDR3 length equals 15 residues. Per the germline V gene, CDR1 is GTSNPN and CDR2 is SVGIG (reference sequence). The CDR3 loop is CAWSGRQGMGEKLFF. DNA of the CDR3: TGTGCCTGGAGTGGGCGACAGGGCATGGGGGAAAAACTGTTTTTT.

DNA of the CDR3: TGTGCCAGCAGTCCCACCCCTTGGGGGGAGACCCAGTACTTC. This codes for CASSPTPWGETQYF. The rearrangement joins TRBV27 to TRBJ2-5, with D possibly being TRBD1 or TRBD2 (5 bases each). Trimming left V 5 bases short and J 5 bases short, with 15 bases between. The CDR3 has 14 residues. Germline V CDR1 and CDR2: MNHEY, SMNVEV (reference sequence).

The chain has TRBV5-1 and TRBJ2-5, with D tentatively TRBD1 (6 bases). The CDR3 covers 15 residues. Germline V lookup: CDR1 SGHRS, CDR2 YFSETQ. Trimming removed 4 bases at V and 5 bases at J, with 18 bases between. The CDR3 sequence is CASSTGTLEKETQYF. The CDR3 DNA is TGCGCCAGCAGCACCGGGACACTCGAGAAGGAGACCCAGTACTTC.

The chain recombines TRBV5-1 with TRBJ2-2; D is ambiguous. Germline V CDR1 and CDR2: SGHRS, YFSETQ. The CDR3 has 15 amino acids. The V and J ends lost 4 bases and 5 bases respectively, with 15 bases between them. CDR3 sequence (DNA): TGCGCCAGCAGCCAGGCCGGACCTCAAACCGGGGAGCTGTTTTTT. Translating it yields CASSQAGPQTGELFF.

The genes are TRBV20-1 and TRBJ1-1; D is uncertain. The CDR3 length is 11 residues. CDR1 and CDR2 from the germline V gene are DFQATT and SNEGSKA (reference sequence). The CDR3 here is CRSRTSTEAFF. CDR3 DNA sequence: TGCAGATCCAGGACTTCCACTGAAGCTTTCTTT.

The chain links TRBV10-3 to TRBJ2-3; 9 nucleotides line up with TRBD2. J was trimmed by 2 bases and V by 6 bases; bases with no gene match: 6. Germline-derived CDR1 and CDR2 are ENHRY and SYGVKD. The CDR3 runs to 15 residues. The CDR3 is CAISRTSDFTDTQYF. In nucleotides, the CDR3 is TGTGCCATCAGCAGGACTAGCGACTTCACAGATACGCAGTATTTT.

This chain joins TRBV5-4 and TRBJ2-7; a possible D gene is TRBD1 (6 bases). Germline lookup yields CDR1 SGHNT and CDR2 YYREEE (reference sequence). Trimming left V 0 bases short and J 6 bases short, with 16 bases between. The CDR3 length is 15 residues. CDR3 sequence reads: CASSLELQGRGEQYF. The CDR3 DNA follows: TGTGCCAGCAGCTTGGAATTACAGGGTCGGGGCGAGCAGTACTTC.